This TCR beta chain was retrieved from a study of early T cells in non-severe SARS-CoV-2 infection. Trimming shortened V by 5 bases and J by 1 base, and 5 bases separated the two germline ends. Germline V gene sequence: CDR1 SGHTA, CDR2 FQGTGA. The length of the CDR3 is 13 residues. Study findings and constraints: Private and CD4 specificities were missed by VDJdb matching, skewed to anti-spike CD8.

Unique molecular identifier tags were affixed to discrete cDNA molecules. TCRdb ran MiXCR on the 5' RACE reads and lists one entry per CDR3 protein. Of more than 50,000 distinct CDR3 sequences listed, roughly an eighth were seen once; the top ten hold roughly 9.1%. This clonotype was picked up a small number of times. What it binds is unknown. The TCR comes from an adult who was a healthcare worker with PCR-confirmed SARS-CoV-2 infection or an uninfected control (not recorded which). The genes are TRBV7-3 and TRBJ2-2; no reliable D call. Sequenced material: whole blood. The CDR3 reads CASSPKNTGELFF. DNA for the CDR3: TGTGCCAGCAGCCCGAAGAACACCGGGGAGCTGTTTTTT.